This T cell receptor beta chain was recorded in a study of shared clonotypes between healthy human individuals. Across the study: Each donor contributed plates that comprised three CD4 naive, three CD4 memory, two CD8 naive and one CD8 memory.

Per the germline V gene, CDR1 is MNHNS and CDR2 is SASEGT. CDR3 length equals 19 residues. V was cut by 4 bases and J by 4 bases, with 23 bases left in between. The method was immunoSEQ multiplex PCR; TCRdb's version includes in-frame clones alone and lacks a portion of them. The sample carries just over 2,000,000 clones, 90% to 95% recorded once. V gene TRBV6-1 combines with J gene TRBJ1-6, with TRBD1 as a possible D gene (5 bases). What was sequenced was naive CD4+ T cells sorted from blood. The subset: CD45RA+ positively selected. The TCR was taken from a man in his late teens or twenties in good health. CDR3 nucleotide sequence: TGTGCCAGCAGTGGGGACGGCATCTTGACGTTAAATTATAATTCACCCCTCCACTTT. The encoded protein is CASSGDGILTLNYNSPLHF.